The TCR beta chain described here comes from a study of cytomegalovirus exposure and HLA in healthy donors. Points from the study as a whole: A missense DCLRE1C variant was associated with V- and J-gene trimming of TCR beta chains in a later analysis, and an independent cohort replicated the association. Later analysis placed DRB1 highest and HLA-C lowest in TCR association rates, which differed by HLA locus. The authors confirmed in vitro that three CMV-associated chains were specific for CMV antigens. A later analysis reportedly identified an Asian-associated ancestry cluster as carrying fewer N-insertions than the roughly 700-donor mean.

The CDR3 is 17 residues long. The V and J ends lost 1 base and 7 bases, in that order; junction bases with no gene match: 12. The V gene's germline CDR1 is MGHDK and CDR2 SYGVNS. The PCR employed 60 Vbeta primers together with 13 Jbeta primers. The protocol was immunoSEQ multiplex PCR, while the TCRdb copy is restricted to in-frame clones and leaves out a portion. The table has approximately 150,000 clones, roughly 84% seen once; the top ten hold more than 2%. Of note for this clone: The antigen remains unidentified.

Sequencing was done on a sample of PBMCs. The sequence derives from a boy aged 2 to 10 in good health and CMV-seronegative. The V gene is TRBV25-1, the J gene TRBJ1-2; 10 bases line up with TRBD1. The CDR3 here is CASSESRWGQGIGGYTF. CDR3 nucleotides: TGTGCCAGCAGTGAATCACGGTGGGGACAGGGGATCGGTGGCTACACCTTC.